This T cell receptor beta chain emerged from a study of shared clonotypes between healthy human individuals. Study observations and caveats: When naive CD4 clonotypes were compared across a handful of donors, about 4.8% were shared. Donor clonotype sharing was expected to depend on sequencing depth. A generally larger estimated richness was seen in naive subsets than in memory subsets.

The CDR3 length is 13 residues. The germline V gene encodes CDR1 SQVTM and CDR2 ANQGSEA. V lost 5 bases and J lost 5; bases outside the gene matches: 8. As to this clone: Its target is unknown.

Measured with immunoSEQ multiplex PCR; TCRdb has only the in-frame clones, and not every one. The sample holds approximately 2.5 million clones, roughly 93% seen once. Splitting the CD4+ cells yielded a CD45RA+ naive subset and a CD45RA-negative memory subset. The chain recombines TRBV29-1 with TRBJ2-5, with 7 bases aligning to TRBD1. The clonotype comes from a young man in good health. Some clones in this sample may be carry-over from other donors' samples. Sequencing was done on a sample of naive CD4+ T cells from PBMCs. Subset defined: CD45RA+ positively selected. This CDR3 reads CSVRTGKGETQYF. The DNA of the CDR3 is TGCAGCGTTCGGACAGGAAAAGGGGAGACCCAGTACTTC.